These 18 T cell receptor beta chains came from one sample sequenced in a study of CD8 T cells in Susac syndrome (dated by TCRdb to 2018 to 2020). The method was the immunoSEQ multiplex PCR assay. RNA was extracted using the RNeasy kit, and about 0.45 to 1 ug of the RNA was reverse transcribed with random hexamers. TCRdb applied fastp at Q25 and MiXCR to the public reads, then kept only in-frame beta chains. Each CDR3 protein appears once, grouped with its most common genes and DNA. Here the sample has 200,000 or so distinct CDR3 sequences; 90% to 97% occur a single time. Under 0.095% of the sample is taken by the ten largest. Sequences were obtained from CD4+ T cells from PBMCs. The source is a human donor with multiple sclerosis.

The chain couples TRBV21-1 to TRBJ2-1. TRBV21-1 is deemed a pseudogene. There are 9 residues in the CDR3. CDR3 coding DNA: TGCCCAGGTTACAATGAGCAGTTCTTC. Translation gives CPGYNEQFF.

V gene TRBV20-1 combines with J gene TRBJ2-5, with a weak D call TRBD2 (5 bases). Germline-derived CDR1 and CDR2 are DFQATT and SNEGSKA (reference sequence). V was shortened by 3 bases and J by 5 bases, with 16 bases between the two germline ends. The CDR3 length is 14 residues. The CDR3 loop is CSASGVAEEETQYF. The CDR3 DNA follows: TGCAGTGCTAGCGGGGTGGCTGAAGAGGAGACCCAGTACTTC.

The genes are TRBV29-1 and TRBJ2-3; no reliable D call. Germline lookup yields CDR1 SQVTM and CDR2 ANQGSEA. This CDR3 has 12 amino acids. V was cut by 4 bases and J by 4 bases, with 9 bases left in between. The CDR3 nucleotides read TGCAGCGTTGGAATGACGGCAGATACGCAGTATTTT. Translated, it gives CSVGMTADTQYF.

In this sample, this clonotype turned up once. CDR3 sequence: CALGGGQPQHF. In DNA form, the CDR3 reads TGTGCCTTAGGCGGGGGACAGCCCCAGCATTTT. The V gene is TRBV28, the J gene TRBJ1-5; possible D gene TRBD1, 5 bases. Germline V gene sequence: CDR1 MDHEN, CDR2 SYDVKM. This CDR3 is 11 amino acids long. Trimming cost V 11 bases and J 7 bases, with 12 bases left between them.

V is TRBV7-9 and J is TRBJ2-1, with D perhaps matching TRBD2 (7 bases). The V and J ends lost 5 bases and 8 bases respectively, with 19 bases between them. This CDR3 contains 15 residues. Germline CDR1 is SEHNR and CDR2 is FQNEAQ (reference sequence). The CDR3 sequence: CASSPDGGRWDEQFF. As DNA, the CDR3 is TGTGCCAGCAGCCCCGACGGGGGGCGCTGGGATGAGCAGTTCTTC.

This chain joins TRBV30 and TRBJ2-7; D gene ambiguous. Trimming took off 2 bases at V and 5 bases at J, with 10 bases between the two ends. Germline CDR1 and CDR2: GTSNPN and SVGIG (reference sequence). The CDR3 totals 12 residues. The CDR3 loop is CAWSPNVHEQYF. CDR3 nucleotide sequence: TGTGCCTGGAGTCCTAACGTCCACGAGCAGTACTTC.

The chain joins TRBV2 to TRBJ2-5; TRBD1 is a possible D gene (6 bases). Germline CDR1 and CDR2: SNHLY and FYNNEI. The CDR3 length is 14 residues. V was pared by 3 bases and J by 6 bases, with 14 bases between. The DNA for the CDR3 is TGTGCCAGCAGTGACGGGATCCAGGGGAAGACCCAGTACTTC. Encoded protein: CASSDGIQGKTQYF.

The chain links TRBV3-1 to TRBJ2-7, with D maybe TRBD1 (6 bases). Trimming took 3 bases from V and 7 from J, leaving 13 bases between them. This CDR3 contains 13 residues. Germline V gene sequence: CDR1 LGHDT, CDR2 YNNKEL (reference sequence). Here the CDR3 DNA reads TGTGCCAGCAGCCACTTGGGGGCAGGGGAGCAGTACTTC. It yields the protein CASSHLGAGEQYF.

This clonotype came up once. The chain links TRBV29-1 to TRBJ2-5, with 9 bases identical to TRBD1. CDR3 size: 12 residues. J lost 4 bases, V lost 5 bases, and 2 bases had no gene match. The germline gives CDR1 SQVTM, CDR2 ANQGSEA. CDR3 amino acids: CSVRQGGETQYF. Here the CDR3 DNA reads TGCAGCGTTCGACAGGGGGGAGAGACCCAGTACTTC.

This clonotype was recorded once. Written as DNA, the CDR3 is TGTGCCAGCAGCCTGGACAGAGTACTAAACATTCAGTACTTC. Residues: CASSLDRVLNIQYF. The chain uses TRBV3-1 and TRBJ2-4, with D possibly being TRBD1 (6 bases). CDR3 length: 14 residues. Per germline, CDR1 LGHDT and CDR2 YNNKEL (reference sequence). Trimming stripped 4 bases from V and 6 bases from J, with 13 bases between.

This CDR3 is CSASDSGTRQETQYF. CDR3 DNA: TGCAGTGCTAGTGACAGCGGTACAAGACAAGAGACCCAGTACTTC. The chain couples TRBV20-1 to TRBJ2-5; either TRBD1 or TRBD2 may supply D (5 bases each). The CDR3 spans 15 residues. Deletions cut 3 bases from V and 2 bases from J, with 16 bases between. Germline CDR1 reads DFQATT; CDR2 reads SNEGSKA (reference sequence).

The gene calls are TRBV30 and TRBJ1-2, with D unresolved. CDR1 and CDR2 (germline): GTSNPN, SVGIG (reference sequence). The CDR3 spans 15 residues. Trimming took 0 bases from V and 4 from J, leaving 15 bases between them. The CDR3 here is CAWSVREGSTYGYTF. The CDR3 coding sequence is TGTGCCTGGAGTGTACGGGAAGGGTCGACCTATGGCTACACCTTC. The variable domain in full, completed from reference TRBV30 and TRBJ1-2, reads SQTIHQWPATLVQPVGSPLSLECTVEGTSNPNLYWYRQAAGRGLQLLFYSVGIGQISSEVPQNLSASRPQDRQFILSSKKLLLSDSGFYLCAWSVREGSTYGYTFGSGTRLTVV.

The rearrangement uses TRBV28 and TRBJ2-7; D is ambiguous. CDR3 length: 12 residues. Germline loops: CDR1 MDHEN, CDR2 SYDVKM. The germline V and J ends were trimmed by 2 bases and 5 bases, with 7 bases remaining between them. DNA of the CDR3: TGTGCCAGCAGTTTAAGGACGGACGAGCAGTACTTC. Translation gives CASSLRTDEQYF.

V usage is TRBV20-1 and J usage is TRBJ2-7; tentative D call: TRBD1 (6 bases). With 6 bases removed from V and 3 bases from J, the gap between germline ends came to 12 bases. There are 12 residues in the CDR3. The germline V gene encodes CDR1 DFQATT and CDR2 SNEGSKA (reference sequence). The DNA of the CDR3 is TGCAGTGCCATTTGGGACAACTACGAGCAGTACTTC. It specifies CSAIWDNYEQYF.

The chain links TRBV5-8 to TRBJ1-2; D gene uncertain. Trimming pared 0 bases from V and 4 bases from J, leaving 10 bases between. The CDR3 contains 14 residues. The germline V gene has CDR1 SGHTS and CDR2 YDEGEE. The CDR3 DNA sequence: TGTGCCAGCAGCTTGGAACCGACATCCTATGGCTACACCTTC. It yields the protein CASSLEPTSYGYTF.

This sequence joins TRBV15 and TRBJ1-2; D uncertain. The germline V gene has CDR1 LNHNV and CDR2 YYDKDF (reference sequence). The CDR3 loop spans 14 amino acids. Trimming stripped 0 bases from V and 5 bases from J, with 10 bases between. The CDR3 DNA reads TGTGCCACCAGCAGAGATCTAGGGTCTTATGGCTACACCTTC. It codes for CATSRDLGSYGYTF.

The chain is built from TRBV7-6 and TRBJ1-3; D possibly corresponds to TRBD1 (6 bases). This CDR3 contains 12 residues. CDR1 is SGHVS and CDR2 is FNYEAQ in the germline V gene. Trimming took 11 bases from V and 8 from J, leaving 16 bases between them. The CDR3 reads CASRGAGDTIYF. The CDR3 nucleotides are TGTGCCTCTCGGGGGGCCGGGGACACCATATATTTT.

This chain uses TRBV5-1 with TRBJ2-7; D is uncertain. The V end was cut by 0 bases, the J end by 5 bases, with 15 bases between. This CDR3 comprises 15 residues. Germline CDR1 and CDR2: SGHRS and YFSETQ. The chain's CDR3 is CASSLADTPDDEQYF. In DNA, the CDR3 is TGCGCCAGCAGCTTGGCTGACACCCCCGATGACGAGCAGTACTTC. The variable domain in full, completed from reference TRBV5-1 and TRBJ2-7, reads KAGVTQTPRYLIKTRGQQVTLSCSPISGHRSVSWYQQTPGQGLQFLFEYFSETQRNKGNFPGRFSGRQFSNSRSEMNVSTLELGDSALYLCASSLADTPDDEQYFGPGTRLTVT.